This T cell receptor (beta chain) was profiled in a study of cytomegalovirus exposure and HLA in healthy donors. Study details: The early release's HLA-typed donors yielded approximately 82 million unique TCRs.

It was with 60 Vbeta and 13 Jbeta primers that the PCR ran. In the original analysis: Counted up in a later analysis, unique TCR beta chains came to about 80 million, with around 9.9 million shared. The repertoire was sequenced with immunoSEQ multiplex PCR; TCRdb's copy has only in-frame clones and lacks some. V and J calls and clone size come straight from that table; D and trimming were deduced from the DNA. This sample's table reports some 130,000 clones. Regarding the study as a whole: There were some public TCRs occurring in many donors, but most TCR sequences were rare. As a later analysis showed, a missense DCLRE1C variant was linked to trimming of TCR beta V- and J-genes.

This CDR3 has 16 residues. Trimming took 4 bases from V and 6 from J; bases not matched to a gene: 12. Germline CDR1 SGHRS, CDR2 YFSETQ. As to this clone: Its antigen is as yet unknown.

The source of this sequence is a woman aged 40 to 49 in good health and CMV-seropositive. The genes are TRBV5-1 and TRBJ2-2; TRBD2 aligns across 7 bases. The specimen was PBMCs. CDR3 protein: CASSGGLVRSAGELFF. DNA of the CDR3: TGCGCCAGCAGCGGCGGACTAGTCAGGTCTGCCGGGGAGCTGTTTTTT.